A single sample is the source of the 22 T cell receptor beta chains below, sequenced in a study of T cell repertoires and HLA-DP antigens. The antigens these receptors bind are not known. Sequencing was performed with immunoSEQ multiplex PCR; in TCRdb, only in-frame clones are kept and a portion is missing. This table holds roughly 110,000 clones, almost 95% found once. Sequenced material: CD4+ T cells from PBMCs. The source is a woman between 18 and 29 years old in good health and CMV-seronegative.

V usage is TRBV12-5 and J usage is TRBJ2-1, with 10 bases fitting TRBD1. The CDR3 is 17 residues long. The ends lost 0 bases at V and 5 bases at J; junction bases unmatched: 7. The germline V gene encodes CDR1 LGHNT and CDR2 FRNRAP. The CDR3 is CASGLVRWGQGHNEQFF. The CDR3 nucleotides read TGTGCTAGTGGTTTGGTACGGTGGGGACAGGGGCACAATGAGCAGTTCTTC.

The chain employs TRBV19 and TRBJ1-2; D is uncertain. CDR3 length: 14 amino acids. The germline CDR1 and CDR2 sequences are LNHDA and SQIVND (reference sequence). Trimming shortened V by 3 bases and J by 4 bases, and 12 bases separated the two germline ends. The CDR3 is CASSISGLSYGYTF. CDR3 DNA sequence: TGTGCCAGTAGTATTTCGGGCCTTAGCTATGGCTACACCTTC.

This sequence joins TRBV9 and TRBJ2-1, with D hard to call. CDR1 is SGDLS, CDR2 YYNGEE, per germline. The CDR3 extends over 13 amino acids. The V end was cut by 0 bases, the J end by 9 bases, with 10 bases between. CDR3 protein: CASSVDARREQFF. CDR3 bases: TGTGCCAGCAGCGTAGACGCCCGGCGTGAGCAGTTCTTC.

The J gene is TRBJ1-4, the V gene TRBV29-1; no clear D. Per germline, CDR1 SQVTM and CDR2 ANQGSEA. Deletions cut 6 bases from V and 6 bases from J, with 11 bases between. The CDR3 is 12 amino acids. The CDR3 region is CSVMRADEKLFF. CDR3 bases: TGCAGCGTCATGAGAGCGGATGAAAAACTGTTTTTT.

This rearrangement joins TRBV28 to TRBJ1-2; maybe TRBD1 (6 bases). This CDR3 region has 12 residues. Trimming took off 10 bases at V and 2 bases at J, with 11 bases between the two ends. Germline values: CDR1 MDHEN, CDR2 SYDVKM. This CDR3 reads CATTGTNYGYTF. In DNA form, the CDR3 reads TGTGCCACCACAGGGACCAACTATGGCTACACCTTC.

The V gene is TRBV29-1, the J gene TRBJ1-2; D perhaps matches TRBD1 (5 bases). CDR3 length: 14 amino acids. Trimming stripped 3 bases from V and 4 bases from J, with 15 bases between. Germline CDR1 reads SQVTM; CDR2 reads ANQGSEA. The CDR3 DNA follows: TGCAGCGTTGAGCAAGGGGCTGGCGGCTATGGCTACACCTTC. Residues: CSVEQGAGGYGYTF.

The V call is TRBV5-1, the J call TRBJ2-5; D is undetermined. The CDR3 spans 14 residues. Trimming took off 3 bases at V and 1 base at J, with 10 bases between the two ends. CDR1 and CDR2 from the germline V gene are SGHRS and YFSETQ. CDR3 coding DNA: TGCGCCAGCAGCTCGGCCGGGTCCCAAGAGACCCAGTACTTC. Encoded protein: CASSSAGSQETQYF.

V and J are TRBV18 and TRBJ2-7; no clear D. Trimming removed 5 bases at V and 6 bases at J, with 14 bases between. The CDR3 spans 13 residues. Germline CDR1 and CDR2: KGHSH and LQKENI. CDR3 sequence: CASSGSRAAEQYF. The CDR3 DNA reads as TGTGCCAGCTCAGGCTCAAGGGCGGCCGAGCAGTACTTC.

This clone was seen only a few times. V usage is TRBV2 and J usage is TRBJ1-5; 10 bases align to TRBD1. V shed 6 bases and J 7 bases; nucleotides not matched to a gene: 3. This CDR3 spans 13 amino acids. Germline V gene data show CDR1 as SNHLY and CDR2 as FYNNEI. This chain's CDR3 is CASSGTGEQPQHF. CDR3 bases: TGTGCCAGCAGCGGGACAGGGGAACAGCCCCAGCATTTT.

CDR3 coding DNA: TGTGCCAGCTCACCGTCAGACCTTGGCGCCATATATTTT. Its protein is CASSPSDLGAIYF. The rearrangement links TRBV18 to TRBJ1-3; D unresolved. The V end was cut by 3 bases, the J end by 11 bases, with 14 bases between. Germline assignment: CDR1 KGHSH and CDR2 LQKENI. The CDR3 consists of 13 residues.

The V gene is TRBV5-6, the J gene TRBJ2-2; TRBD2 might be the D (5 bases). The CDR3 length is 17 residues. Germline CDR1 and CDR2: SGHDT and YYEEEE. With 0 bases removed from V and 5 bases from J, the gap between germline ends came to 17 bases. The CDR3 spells CASSLVVSWTGTGELFF. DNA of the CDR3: TGTGCCAGCAGCTTGGTAGTTTCCTGGACGGGAACCGGGGAGCTGTTTTTT. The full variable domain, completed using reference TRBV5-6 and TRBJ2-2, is DAGVTQSPTHLIKTRGQQVTLRCSPKSGHDTVSWYQQALGQGPQFIFQYYEEEERQRGNFPDRFSGHQFPNYSSELNVNALLLGDSALYLCASSLVVSWTGTGELFFGEGSRLTVL.

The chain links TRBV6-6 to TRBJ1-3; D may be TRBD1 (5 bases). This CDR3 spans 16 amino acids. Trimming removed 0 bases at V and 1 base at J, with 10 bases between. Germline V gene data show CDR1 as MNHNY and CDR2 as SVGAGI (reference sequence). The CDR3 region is CASSYSTAASGNTIYF. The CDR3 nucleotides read TGTGCCAGCAGTTACTCGACAGCAGCTTCTGGAAACACCATATATTTT.

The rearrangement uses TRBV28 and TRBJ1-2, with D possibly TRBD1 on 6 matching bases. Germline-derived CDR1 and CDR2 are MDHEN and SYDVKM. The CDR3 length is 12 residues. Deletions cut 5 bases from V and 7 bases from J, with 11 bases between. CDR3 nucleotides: TGTGCCAGCAGTCTACAGGGTCCTGGCTACACCTTC. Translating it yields CASSLQGPGYTF.

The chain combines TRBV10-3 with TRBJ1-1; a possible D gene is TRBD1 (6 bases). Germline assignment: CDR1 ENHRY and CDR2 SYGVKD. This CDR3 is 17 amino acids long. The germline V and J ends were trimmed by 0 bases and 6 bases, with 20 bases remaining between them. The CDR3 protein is CAISESRLGDGGPEAFF. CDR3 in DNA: TGTGCCATCAGTGAGTCGAGGCTGGGGGACGGGGGCCCTGAAGCTTTCTTT.

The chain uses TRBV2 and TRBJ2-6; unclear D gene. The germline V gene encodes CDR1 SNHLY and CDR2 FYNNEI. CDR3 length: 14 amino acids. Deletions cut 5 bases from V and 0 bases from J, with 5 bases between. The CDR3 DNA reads TGTGCCAGCAGTAGGAGCTCTGGGGCCAACGTCCTGACTTTC. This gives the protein CASSRSSGANVLTF.

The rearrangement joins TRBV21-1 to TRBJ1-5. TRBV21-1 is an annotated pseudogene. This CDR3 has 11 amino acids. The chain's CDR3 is CASSPGQPQHF. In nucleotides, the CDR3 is TGTGCCAGCAGCCCCGGTCAGCCCCAGCATTTT.

The CDR3: CASSPRTSGSTDTQYF. DNA of the CDR3: TGTGCCAGCAGCCCTCGGACTAGCGGAAGCACAGATACGCAGTATTTT. The chain recombines TRBV11-3 with TRBJ2-3; 10 bases align to TRBD2. Germline V gene lookup returns CDR1 SGHNT and CDR2 YENEEA. V trimming: 5 bases; J trimming: 0 bases; junction bases outside the gene matches: 5. The CDR3 sequence is 16 residues long.

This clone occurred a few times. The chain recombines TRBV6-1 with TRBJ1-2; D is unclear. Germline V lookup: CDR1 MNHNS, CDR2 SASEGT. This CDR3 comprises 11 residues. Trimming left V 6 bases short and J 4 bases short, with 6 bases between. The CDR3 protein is CASRSFYGYTF. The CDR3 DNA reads TGTGCCAGCAGGAGCTTCTATGGCTACACCTTC.

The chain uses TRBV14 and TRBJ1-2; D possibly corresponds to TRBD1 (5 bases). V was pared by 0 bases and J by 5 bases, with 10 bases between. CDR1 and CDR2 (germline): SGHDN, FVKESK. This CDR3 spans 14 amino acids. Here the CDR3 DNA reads TGTGCCAGCAGCCAAGATTTGGACACTTATGGCTACACCTTC. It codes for CASSQDLDTYGYTF.

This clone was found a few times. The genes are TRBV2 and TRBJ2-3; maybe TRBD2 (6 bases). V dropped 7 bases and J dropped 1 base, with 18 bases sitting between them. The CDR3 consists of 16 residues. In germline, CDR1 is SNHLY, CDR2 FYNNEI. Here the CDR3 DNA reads TGTGCCAGCACCCAGGGTTTAGCGGCCCGCACAGATACGCAGTATTTT. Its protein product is CASTQGLAARTDTQYF.

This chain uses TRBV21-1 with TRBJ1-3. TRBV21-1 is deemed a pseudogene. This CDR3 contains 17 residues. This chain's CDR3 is CASSDLFMVSSGNTIYF. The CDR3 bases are TGTGCCAGCAGCGACTTGTTCATGGTTAGCTCTGGAAACACCATATATTTT.

The CDR3 nucleotides read TGCGCCAGCAGCTTGGTTGGGAGTTTACACTACAATGAGCAGTTCTTC. This gives the protein CASSLVGSLHYNEQFF. J is TRBJ2-1 and V is TRBV5-1, with a weak D call TRBD2 (5 bases). Trimming took 0 bases from V and 3 from J, leaving 13 bases between them. The V gene's germline CDR1 is SGHRS and CDR2 YFSETQ. CDR3 length equals 16 residues.